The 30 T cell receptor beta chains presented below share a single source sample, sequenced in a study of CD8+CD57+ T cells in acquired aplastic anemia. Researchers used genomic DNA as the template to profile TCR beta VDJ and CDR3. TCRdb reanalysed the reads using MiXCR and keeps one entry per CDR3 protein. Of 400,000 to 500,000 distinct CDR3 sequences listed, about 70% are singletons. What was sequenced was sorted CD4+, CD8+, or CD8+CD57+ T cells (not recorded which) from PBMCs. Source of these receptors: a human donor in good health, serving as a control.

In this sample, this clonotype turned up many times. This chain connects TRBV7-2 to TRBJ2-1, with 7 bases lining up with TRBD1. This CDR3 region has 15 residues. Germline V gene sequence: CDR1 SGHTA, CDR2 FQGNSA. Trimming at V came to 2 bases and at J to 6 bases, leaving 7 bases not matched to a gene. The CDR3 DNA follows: TGTGCCAGCAGCTTATTGGGACAGAGGTCCAATGAGCAGTTCTTC. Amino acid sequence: CASSLLGQRSNEQFF.

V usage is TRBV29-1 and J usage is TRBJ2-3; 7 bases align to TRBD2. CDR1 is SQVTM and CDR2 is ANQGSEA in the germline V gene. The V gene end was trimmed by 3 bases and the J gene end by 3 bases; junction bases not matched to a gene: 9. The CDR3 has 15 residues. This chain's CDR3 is CSVDGWAGVTDTQYF. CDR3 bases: TGCAGCGTTGACGGGTGGGCGGGAGTGACAGATACGCAGTATTTT.

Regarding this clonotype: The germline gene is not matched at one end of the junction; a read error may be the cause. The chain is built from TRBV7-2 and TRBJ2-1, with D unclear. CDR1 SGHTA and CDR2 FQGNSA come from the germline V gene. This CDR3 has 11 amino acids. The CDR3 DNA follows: TGTGCCAGCAGTATCTACAATGGGCAGTTCTTC. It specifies CASSIYNGQFF.

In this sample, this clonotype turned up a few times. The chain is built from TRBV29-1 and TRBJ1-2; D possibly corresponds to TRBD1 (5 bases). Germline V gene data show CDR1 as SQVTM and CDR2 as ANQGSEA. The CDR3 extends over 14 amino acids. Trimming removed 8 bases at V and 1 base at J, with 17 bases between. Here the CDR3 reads CSSYTGPNNYGYTF. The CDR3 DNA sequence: TGCAGCTCATACACGGGGCCTAATAACTATGGCTACACCTTC.

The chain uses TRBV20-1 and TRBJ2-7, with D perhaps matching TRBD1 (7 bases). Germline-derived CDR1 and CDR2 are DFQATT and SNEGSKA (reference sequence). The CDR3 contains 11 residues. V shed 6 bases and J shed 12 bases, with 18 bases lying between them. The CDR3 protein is CSARDRCYSYF. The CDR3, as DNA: TGCAGTGCGCGGGACAGATGCTACTCGTACTTC.

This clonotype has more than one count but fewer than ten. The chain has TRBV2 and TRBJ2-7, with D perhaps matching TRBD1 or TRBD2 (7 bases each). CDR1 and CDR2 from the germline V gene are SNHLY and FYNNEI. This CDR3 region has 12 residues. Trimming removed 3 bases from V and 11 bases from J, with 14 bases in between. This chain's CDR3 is CASSEKQGREYF. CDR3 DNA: TGTGCCAGCAGTGAGAAACAGGGGAGGGAGTACTTC.

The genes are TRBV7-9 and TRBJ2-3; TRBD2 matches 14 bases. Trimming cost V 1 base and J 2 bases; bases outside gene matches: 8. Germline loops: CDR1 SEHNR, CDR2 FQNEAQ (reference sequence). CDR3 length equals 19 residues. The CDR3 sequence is CASSLVFGTSGRATDTQYF. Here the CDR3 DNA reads TGTGCCAGCAGCTTAGTCTTCGGGACTAGCGGGAGAGCCACAGATACGCAGTATTTT. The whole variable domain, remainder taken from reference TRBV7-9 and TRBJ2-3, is DTGVSQNPRHKITKRGQNVTFRCDPISEHNRLYWYRQTLGQGPEFLTYFQNEAQLEKSRLLSDRFSAERPKGSFSTLEIQRTEQGDSAMYLCASSLVFGTSGRATDTQYFGPGTRLTVL.

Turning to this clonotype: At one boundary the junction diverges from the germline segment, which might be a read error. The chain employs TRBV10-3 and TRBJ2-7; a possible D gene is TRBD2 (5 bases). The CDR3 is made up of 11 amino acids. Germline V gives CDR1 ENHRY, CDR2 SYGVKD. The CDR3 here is CTVSGSNEQYF. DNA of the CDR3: TGCACCGTCAGTGGGAGCAATGAGCAGTACTTC.

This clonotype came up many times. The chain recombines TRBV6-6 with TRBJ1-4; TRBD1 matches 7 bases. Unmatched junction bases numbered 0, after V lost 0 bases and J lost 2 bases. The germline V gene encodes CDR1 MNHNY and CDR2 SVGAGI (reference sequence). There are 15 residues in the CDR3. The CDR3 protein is CASSYSGQTNEKLFF. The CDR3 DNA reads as TGTGCCAGCAGTTACTCGGGACAGACTAATGAAAAACTGTTTTTT.

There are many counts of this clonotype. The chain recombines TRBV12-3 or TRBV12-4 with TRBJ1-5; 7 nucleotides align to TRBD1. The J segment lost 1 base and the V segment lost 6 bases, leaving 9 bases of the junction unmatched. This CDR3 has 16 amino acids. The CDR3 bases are TGTGCCAGCAGCCGGGGTGCGGGACAGAGCAATCAGCCCCAGCATTTT. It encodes CASSRGAGQSNQPQHF.

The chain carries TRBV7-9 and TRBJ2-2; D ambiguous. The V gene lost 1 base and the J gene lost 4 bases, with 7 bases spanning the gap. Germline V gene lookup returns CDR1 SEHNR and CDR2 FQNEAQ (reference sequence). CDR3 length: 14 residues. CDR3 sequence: CASSLGTGTGELFF. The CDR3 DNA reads TGTGCCAGCAGCTTAGGCACCGGCACCGGGGAGCTGTTTTTT.

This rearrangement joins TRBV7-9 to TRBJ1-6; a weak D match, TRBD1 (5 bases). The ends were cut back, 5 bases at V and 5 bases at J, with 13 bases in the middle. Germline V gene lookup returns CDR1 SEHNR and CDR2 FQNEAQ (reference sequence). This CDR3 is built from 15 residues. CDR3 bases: TGTGCCAGCAGCCGGACCGGGACGGATAATTCACCCCTCCACTTT. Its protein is CASSRTGTDNSPLHF.

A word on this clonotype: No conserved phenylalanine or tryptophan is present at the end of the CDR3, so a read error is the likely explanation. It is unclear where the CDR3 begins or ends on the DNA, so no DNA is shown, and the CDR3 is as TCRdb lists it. The CDR3 region is CASSALRGGEYL. This sequence joins TRBV9 and TRBJ2-7; the table assigns TRBD1, which was not confirmed against the DNA. The CDR3 comprises 12 residues, both ends counted. Germline V lookup: CDR1 SGDLS, CDR2 YYNGEE.

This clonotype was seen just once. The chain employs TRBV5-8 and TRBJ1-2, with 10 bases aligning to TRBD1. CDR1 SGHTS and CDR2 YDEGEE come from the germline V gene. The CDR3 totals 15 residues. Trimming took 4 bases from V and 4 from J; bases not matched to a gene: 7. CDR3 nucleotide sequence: TGTGCCAGCAGCCCTACAGGGACAGGGGCCTATGGCTACACCTTC. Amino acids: CASSPTGTGAYGYTF. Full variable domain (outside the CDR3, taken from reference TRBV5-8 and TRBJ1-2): EAGVTQSPTHLIKTRGQQATLRCSPISGHTSVYWYQQALGLGLQFLLWYDEGEERNRGNFPPRFSGRQFPNYSSELNVNALELEDSALYLCASSPTGTGAYGYTFGSGTRLTVV.

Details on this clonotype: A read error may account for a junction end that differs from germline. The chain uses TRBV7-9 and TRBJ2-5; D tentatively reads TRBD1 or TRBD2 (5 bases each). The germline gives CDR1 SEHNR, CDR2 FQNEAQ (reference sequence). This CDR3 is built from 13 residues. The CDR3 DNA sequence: TGTGCCACCAGCATAGGAAGAGGGGAAGCCGGGGACTTC. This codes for CATSIGRGEAGDF.

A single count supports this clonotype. CDR3 sequence reads: CSAKMGRGSEAFF. For the CDR3, the DNA is TGCAGTGCTAAGATGGGTCGCGGCAGTGAAGCTTTCTTT. The gene calls are TRBV20-1 and TRBJ1-1; D gene uncertain. From germline, CDR1 is DFQATT and CDR2 SNEGSKA (reference sequence). This CDR3 is built from 13 residues. Deletions cut 4 bases from V and 7 bases from J, with 16 bases between.

DNA for the CDR3: TGTGCCAGCATAACCCCCGGAGGGGATCAGCCCCAGCATTTT. As protein: CASITPGGDQPQHF. The chain is built from TRBV2 and TRBJ1-5; maybe TRBD1 (5 bases). The V gene's germline CDR1 is SNHLY and CDR2 FYNNEI. The CDR3 spans 14 residues. V was pared by 7 bases and J by 5 bases, with 15 bases between.

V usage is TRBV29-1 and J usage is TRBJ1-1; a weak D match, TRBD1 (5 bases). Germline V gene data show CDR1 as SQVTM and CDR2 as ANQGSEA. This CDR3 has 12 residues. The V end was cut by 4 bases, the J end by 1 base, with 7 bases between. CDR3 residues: CSVAGPNTEAFF. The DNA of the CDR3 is TGCAGCGTTGCGGGACCGAACACTGAAGCTTTCTTT. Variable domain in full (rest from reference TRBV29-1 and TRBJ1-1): SAVISQKPSRDICQRGTSLTIQCQVDSQVTMMFWYRQQPGQSLTLIATANQGSEATYESGFVIDKFPISRPNLTFSTLTVSNMSPEDSSIYLCSVAGPNTEAFFGQGTRLTVV.

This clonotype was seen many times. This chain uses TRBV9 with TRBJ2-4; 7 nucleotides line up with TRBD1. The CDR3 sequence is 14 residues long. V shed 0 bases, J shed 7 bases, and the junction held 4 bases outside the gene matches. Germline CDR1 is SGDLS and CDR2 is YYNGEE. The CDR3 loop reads CASSVEGRGNIQYF. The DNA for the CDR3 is TGTGCCAGCAGCGTAGAAGGCAGGGGGAACATTCAGTACTTC.

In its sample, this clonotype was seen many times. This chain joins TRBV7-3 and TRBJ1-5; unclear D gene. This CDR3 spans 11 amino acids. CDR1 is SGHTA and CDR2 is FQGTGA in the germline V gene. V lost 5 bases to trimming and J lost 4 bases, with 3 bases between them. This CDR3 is CASSRNQPQHF. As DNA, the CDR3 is TGTGCCAGCAGCCGTAATCAGCCCCAGCATTTT.

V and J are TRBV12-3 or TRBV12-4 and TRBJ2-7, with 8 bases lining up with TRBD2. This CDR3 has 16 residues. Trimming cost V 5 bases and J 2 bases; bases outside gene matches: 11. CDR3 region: CASSPLRGANPYEQYF. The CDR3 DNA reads TGTGCCAGCAGTCCATTGCGGGGGGCTAACCCCTACGAGCAGTACTTC.

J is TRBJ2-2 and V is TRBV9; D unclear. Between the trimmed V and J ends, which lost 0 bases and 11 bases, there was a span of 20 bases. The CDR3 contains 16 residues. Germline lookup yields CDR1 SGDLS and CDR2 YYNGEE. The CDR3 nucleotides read TGTGCCAGCAGCGTAGTGGCGAGAGCGAACATCCGCGAGCTGTTTTTT. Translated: CASSVVARANIRELFF.

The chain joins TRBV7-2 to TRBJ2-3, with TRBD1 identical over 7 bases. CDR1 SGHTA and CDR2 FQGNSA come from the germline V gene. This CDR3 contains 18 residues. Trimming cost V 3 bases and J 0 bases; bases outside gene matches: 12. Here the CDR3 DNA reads TGTGCCAGCAGCTTGCGGAAGTGGGACAGCCCTAGCACAGATACGCAGTATTTT. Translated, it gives CASSLRKWDSPSTDTQYF.

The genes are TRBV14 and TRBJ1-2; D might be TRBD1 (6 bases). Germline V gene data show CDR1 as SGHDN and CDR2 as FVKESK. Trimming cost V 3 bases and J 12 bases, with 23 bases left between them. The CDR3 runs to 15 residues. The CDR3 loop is CASSHQGGTAEGHTF. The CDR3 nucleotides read TGTGCCAGCAGCCACCAAGGGGGGACGGCGGAGGGCCACACCTTC.

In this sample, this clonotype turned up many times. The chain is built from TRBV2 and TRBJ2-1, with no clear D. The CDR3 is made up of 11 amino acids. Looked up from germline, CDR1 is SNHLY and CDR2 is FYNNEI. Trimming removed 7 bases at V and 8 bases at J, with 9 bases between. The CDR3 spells CASKGVHEQFF. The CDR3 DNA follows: TGTGCCAGCAAAGGAGTACATGAGCAGTTCTTC.

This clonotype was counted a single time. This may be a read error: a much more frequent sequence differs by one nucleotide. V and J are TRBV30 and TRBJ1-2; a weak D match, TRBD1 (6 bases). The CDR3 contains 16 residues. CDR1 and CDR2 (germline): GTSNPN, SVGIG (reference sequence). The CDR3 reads CAWRVRDTPNRYGHTF. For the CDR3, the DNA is TGTGCCTGGAGGGTGAGGGACACTCCAAACCGGTATGGCCACACCTTC. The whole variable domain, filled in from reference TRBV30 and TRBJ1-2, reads SQTIHQWPATLVQPVGSPLSLECTVEGTSNPNLYWYRQAAGRGLQLLFYSVGIGQISSEVPQNLSASRPQDRQFILSSKKLLLSDSGFYLCAWRVRDTPNRYGHTFGSGTRLTVV.

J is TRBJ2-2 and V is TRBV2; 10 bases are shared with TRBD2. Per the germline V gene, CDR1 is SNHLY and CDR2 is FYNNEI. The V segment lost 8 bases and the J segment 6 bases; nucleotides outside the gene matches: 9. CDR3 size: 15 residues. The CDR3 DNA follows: TGTGCCAGCTCAGCTAGCGGGGGTTGGGCCGGGGAGCTGTTTTTT. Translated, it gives CASSASGGWAGELFF.

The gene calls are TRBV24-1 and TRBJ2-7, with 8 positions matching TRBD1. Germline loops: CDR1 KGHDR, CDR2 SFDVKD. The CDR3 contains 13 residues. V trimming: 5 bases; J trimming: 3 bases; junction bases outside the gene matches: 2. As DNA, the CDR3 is TGTGCCACCAGTGCAGGGGGCTGCTACGAGCAGTACTTC. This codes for CATSAGGCYEQYF.

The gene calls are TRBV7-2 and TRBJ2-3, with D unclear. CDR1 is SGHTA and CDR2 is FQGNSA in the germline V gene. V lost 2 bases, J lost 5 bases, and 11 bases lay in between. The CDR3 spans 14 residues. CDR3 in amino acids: CASSLPQEEDTQYF. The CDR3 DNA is TGTGCCAGCAGCTTACCCCAGGAAGAAGATACGCAGTATTTT.

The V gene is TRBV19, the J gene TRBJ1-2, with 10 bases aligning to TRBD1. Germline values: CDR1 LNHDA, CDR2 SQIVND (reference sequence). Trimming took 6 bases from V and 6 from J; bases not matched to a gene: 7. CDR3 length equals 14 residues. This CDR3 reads CASRLTGGDDGYTF. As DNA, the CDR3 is TGTGCCAGTAGACTGACAGGGGGCGATGATGGCTACACCTTC.